Each of the 24 T cell receptor beta chains below was sequenced from the same sample in a study of beta chain features in type 1 diabetes. Reverse transcribing all isolated RNA meant expressed TCRB transcripts were sequenced. Clones were sequenced by immunoSEQ multiplex PCR, and TCRdb holds only the in-frame ones, with some missing. The data hold fewer than 350,000 clones, with roughly 15% observed a single time. Study-level results: Shortening of TCRB CDR3s, moderate but significant, appeared in all four CD4+ subsets of Type 1 diabetes patients.

Their recognized antigens are unknown. Sample: naive CD4+ T cells from blood. The receptor source for this set is a man between 18 and 29 years old with type 1 diabetes.

Worth noting for this clone: The identical CDR3 is also encoded by other nucleotide sequences in the sample. The J gene is TRBJ1-2, the V gene TRBV30; no clear D. Germline values: CDR1 GTSNPN, CDR2 SVGIG (reference sequence). The CDR3 spans 13 residues. The V end lost 0 bases, the J end lost 1 base, and 6 bases lay between the germline ends. The DNA of the CDR3 is TGTGCCTGGAGTGTCGGAGTTAACTATGGCTACACCTTC. It encodes CAWSVGVNYGYTF.

The gene calls are TRBV5-4 and TRBJ2-1, with 9 nucleotides matching TRBD2. The CDR3 spans 14 residues. Germline V CDR1 and CDR2: SGHNT, YYREEE (reference sequence). V gave up 6 bases and J gave up 7 bases; unmatched junction bases: 8. The CDR3 DNA is TGTGCCAGCATGCAACGGAGCGGGAGGAATGAGCAGTTCTTC. Protein sequence: CASMQRSGRNEQFF.

The chain employs TRBV5-4 and TRBJ2-7; D may be TRBD1 (5 bases). V dropped 4 bases and J dropped 3 bases, with 14 bases sitting between them. The germline CDR1 and CDR2 sequences are SGHNT and YYREEE (reference sequence). This CDR3 comprises 14 residues. Here the CDR3 DNA reads TGTGCCAGCAGCCAGGGTTCCCCTTTCTACGAGCAGTACTTC. This translates into CASSQGSPFYEQYF.

This rearrangement joins TRBV5-1 to TRBJ2-3, with a tentative D call TRBD2 (5 bases). This CDR3 comprises 15 residues. Trimming pared 6 bases from V and 2 bases from J, leaving 16 bases between. Looked up from germline, CDR1 is SGHRS and CDR2 is YFSETQ. The CDR3 DNA is TGCGCCAGCAAGAACGGGATTTCCTTCACAGATACGCAGTATTTT. Translated: CASKNGISFTDTQYF. Full variable domain (rest looked up from reference TRBV5-1 and TRBJ2-3): KAGVTQTPRYLIKTRGQQVTLSCSPISGHRSVSWYQQTPGQGLQFLFEYFSETQRNKGNFPGRFSGRQFSNSRSEMNVSTLELGDSALYLCASKNGISFTDTQYFGPGTRLTVL.

This clone has a handful of counts. This chain uses TRBV6-4 with TRBJ2-3; 11 positions match TRBD1. Germline trimming cut 4 bases from V and 1 base from J; bases unmatched to any gene: 1. Germline V gene data show CDR1 as MRHNA and CDR2 as SNTAGT. The CDR3 sequence is 15 residues long. CDR3 in amino acids: CASSVDRGRTDTQYF. The DNA of the CDR3 is TGTGCCAGCAGTGTGGACAGGGGGCGCACAGATACGCAGTATTTT.

As concerns this clone: At one of its ends the junction is not consistent with the germline gene, which may arise from a read error. This chain joins TRBV7-2 and TRBJ2-3, with TRBD1 matching over 7 bases. Looked up from germline, CDR1 is SGHTA and CDR2 is FQGNSA. The CDR3 extends over 14 amino acids. DNA for the CDR3: TGTGCCAGCGGCTTGAGGGGGCGCGAAGATACGCAGTATTTT. It translates to CASGLRGREDTQYF.

The CDR3 DNA is TGTGCCTGGAGCCCCCTCGGGGCCGGGGAGCTGTTTTTT. It translates to CAWSPLGAGELFF. The chain uses TRBV30 and TRBJ2-2; D perhaps matches TRBD2 (5 bases). Germline CDR1 is GTSNPN and CDR2 is SVGIG (reference sequence). The ends were cut back, 3 bases at V and 6 bases at J, with 11 bases in the middle. The CDR3 totals 13 residues.

In this sample, this clone turned up a few times. The CDR3 spells CASLGLAGARFF. The CDR3 nucleotides read TGTGCCAGCCTGGGGCTAGCGGGGGCCCGGTTCTTC. This chain joins TRBV7-2 and TRBJ2-1; 10 nucleotides line up with TRBD2. The CDR3 is made up of 12 amino acids. The V gene end was trimmed by 8 bases and the J gene end by 15 bases; junction bases not matched to a gene: 10. Per germline, CDR1 SGHTA and CDR2 FQGNSA.

Only a few counts were recorded for this clone. The rearrangement links TRBV6-5 to TRBJ2-7; perhaps TRBD2 as D (7 bases). Germline values: CDR1 MNHEY, CDR2 SVGAGI. V was cut by 2 bases and J by 3 bases, with 14 bases left in between. The length of the CDR3 is 15 residues. The CDR3 reads CASSYAGAGNYEQYF. The CDR3 nucleotides are TGTGCCAGCAGTTACGCGGGGGCGGGGAACTACGAGCAGTACTTC.

This clone was seen only a few times. This rearrangement joins TRBV10-3 to TRBJ1-1, with 10 nucleotides matching TRBD1. Per germline, CDR1 ENHRY and CDR2 SYGVKD. The CDR3 consists of 13 residues. After removal of 9 bases from V and 6 bases from J, the junction contained 7 bases not matched to a gene. CDR3 DNA sequence: TGTGCCATGGCCGGGACAGGGGTCGCTGAAGCTTTCTTT. It specifies CAMAGTGVAEAFF.

The rearrangement uses TRBV30 and TRBJ2-7; TRBD2 aligns across 13 bases. The CDR3 extends over 17 amino acids. The germline V gene has CDR1 GTSNPN and CDR2 SVGIG (reference sequence). V lost 0 bases and J lost 3; bases outside the gene matches: 8. The CDR3 DNA sequence: TGTGCCTGGAGTGTTTTAAGGACTAGCGGGGGACGCTACGAGCAGTACTTC. Translating it yields CAWSVLRTSGGRYEQYF.

This clone came up a few times. The V call is TRBV5-6, the J call TRBJ2-2, with D perhaps TRBD1 (6 bases). Germline CDR1 and CDR2: SGHDT and YYEEEE. V was pared by 2 bases and J by 7 bases, with 15 bases between. The CDR3 consists of 15 residues. CDR3 protein: CASSFRGLQYGELFF. The CDR3 DNA reads TGTGCCAGCAGCTTCAGGGGTTTACAGTACGGGGAGCTGTTTTTT.

This clone was counted only a few times. The chain combines TRBV4-1 with TRBJ2-2; 8 bases match TRBD2. V shed 1 base, J shed 3 bases, and the junction held 4 bases outside the gene matches. Germline CDR1 is MGHRA and CDR2 is YSYEKL. This CDR3 contains 16 residues. DNA for the CDR3: TGCGCCAGCAGCCAAGGGCAAGCGGGGGACACCGGGGAGCTGTTTTTT. This translates into CASSQGQAGDTGELFF.

The gene calls are TRBV11-2 and TRBJ2-3, with 11 bases that match TRBD1. The CDR3 has 13 amino acids. Germline assignment: CDR1 SGHAT and CDR2 FQNNGV. J lost 4 bases, V lost 8 bases, and 2 bases had no gene match. CDR3 sequence reads: CASRGQGADTQYF. Here the CDR3 DNA reads TGTGCCAGCCGGGGACAGGGGGCAGATACGCAGTATTTT.

The sample holds a few counts of this clone. This rearrangement joins TRBV7-8 to TRBJ2-7; the match to TRBD1 covers 10 bases. This CDR3 is built from 15 residues. CDR1 SGHVS and CDR2 FQNEAQ come from the germline V gene. V dropped 2 bases and J dropped 5; count of bases not matched to a gene: 6. The CDR3 sequence is CASSLRGTGVDEQYF. Here the CDR3 DNA reads TGTGCCAGCAGCTTAAGAGGGACAGGGGTCGACGAGCAGTACTTC. The variable domain in full, completed from reference TRBV7-8 and TRBJ2-7, reads GAGVSQSPRYKVAKRGQDVALRCDPISGHVSLFWYQQALGQGPEFLTYFQNEAQLDKSGLPSDRFFAERPEGSVSTLKIQRTQQEDSAVYLCASSLRGTGVDEQYFGPGTRLTVT.

This chain connects TRBV11-1 to TRBJ1-1; the match to TRBD1 covers 9 bases. V lost 6 bases to trimming and J lost 1 base; unmatched junction nucleotides: 6. Germline CDR1 reads SGHAT; CDR2 reads FQDESV (reference sequence). This CDR3 is built from 15 residues. This CDR3 reads CASRTGGAKNTEAFF. In DNA, the CDR3 is TGTGCCAGCAGAACAGGGGGCGCGAAGAACACTGAAGCTTTCTTT.

This clone was found a few times. V and J are TRBV28 and TRBJ1-1; no clear D gene. Trimming took 6 bases from V and 0 from J, leaving 5 bases between them. This CDR3 is 12 amino acids long. Germline CDR1 MDHEN, CDR2 SYDVKM. CDR3 region: CASRDLNTEAFF. Written as DNA, the CDR3 is TGTGCCAGCAGGGACTTGAACACTGAAGCTTTCTTT.

V gene TRBV7-6 combines with J gene TRBJ2-3, with 10 bases that match TRBD1. Germline V gives CDR1 SGHVS, CDR2 FNYEAQ. The V segment lost 0 bases and the J segment 0 bases; nucleotides outside the gene matches: 6. The CDR3 consists of 18 residues. The CDR3: CASSLADRGPASTDTQYF. In DNA, the CDR3 is TGTGCCAGCAGCTTAGCAGACAGGGGGCCCGCTAGCACAGATACGCAGTATTTT.

In this sample, this clone turned up a few times. The CDR3 spells CASSVATGGVLETQYF. The DNA of the CDR3 is TGTGCCAGCAGCGTAGCTACTGGCGGGGTGCTGGAGACCCAGTACTTC. J is TRBJ2-5 and V is TRBV9; D perhaps matches TRBD2 (6 bases). Germline CDR1 and CDR2: SGDLS and YYNGEE. The V end lost 0 bases, the J end lost 5 bases, and 17 bases lay between the germline ends. The CDR3 sequence is 16 residues long.

This clone has a handful of counts. The V gene is TRBV18, the J gene TRBJ1-1; 7 nucleotides line up with TRBD1. CDR1 is KGHSH, CDR2 LQKENI, per germline. The ends lost 3 bases at V and 1 base at J; junction bases unmatched: 5. CDR3 size: 15 residues. DNA of the CDR3: TGTGCCAGCTCACCGCAATCAGGGGGGAACACTGAAGCTTTCTTT. Translation: CASSPQSGGNTEAFF.

The chain uses TRBV5-1 and TRBJ2-7; D is uncertain. The length of the CDR3 is 14 residues. Germline V lookup: CDR1 SGHRS, CDR2 YFSETQ. V was shortened by 7 bases and J by 1 base, with 15 bases between the two germline ends. The CDR3 DNA reads as TGCGCCAGCCGGGTACTTGCCGGATCCTACGAGCAGTACTTC. Its protein is CASRVLAGSYEQYF.

This clone was detected a few times. The chain employs TRBV28 and TRBJ1-2; 8 bases align to TRBD1. Trimming took 8 bases from V and 6 from J; bases not matched to a gene: 14. The CDR3 is 15 amino acids. Germline-derived CDR1 and CDR2 are MDHEN and SYDVKM. CDR3 residues: CASYTGPGQGDGYTF. For the CDR3, the DNA is TGTGCCAGCTATACTGGCCCCGGACAGGGTGATGGCTACACCTTC.

This clone was counted only a few times. The chain has TRBV11-2 and TRBJ2-2; 8 nucleotides agree with TRBD1. The ends lost 3 bases at V and 1 base at J; junction bases unmatched: 1. Germline V gene data show CDR1 as SGHAT and CDR2 as FQNNGV. This CDR3 contains 15 residues. CDR3 sequence reads: CASSLGQVNTGELFF. DNA for the CDR3: TGTGCCAGCAGCTTGGGACAGGTGAACACCGGGGAGCTGTTTTTT.

This clone has only a few counts. The CDR3 loop is CASQLAGAYEQYF. CDR3 bases: TGTGCCAGTCAACTAGCGGGCGCCTACGAGCAGTACTTC. The chain uses TRBV28 and TRBJ2-7; 9 nucleotides line up with TRBD2. V shed 9 bases and J 2 bases; nucleotides not matched to a gene: 5. The CDR3 sequence is 13 residues long. The germline gives CDR1 MDHEN, CDR2 SYDVKM.